The clone carrying this TCR beta chain has just a few counts. Germline values: CDR1 SGHDT, CDR2 YYEEEE. The junction had 6 bases not matched to a gene; V was cut back by 6 bases and J by 2 bases. CDR3 length: 14 residues. This sample stems from a study of shared clonotypes between healthy human individuals. Methods used by the authors: ImmunoSEQ junction-only sequences lacked quality scores, so their filtering differed. This table comes from immunoSEQ multiplex PCR, and its TCRdb copy is limited to in-frame clones, with some not included. That table furnishes V, J and clone size, whereas the DNA furnished D and trimming. Of some 2.3 million clones listed, 93% are singletons. Those who donated were healthy HIV-negative adults, with no recent acute infections or vaccinations reported.

Sequencing input: naive CD4+ T cells from PBMCs. Stated subset: CD45RA+ positively selected. The source of this sequence is a man aged 18 to 29 in good health. Some clones in this sample may be carry-over from other donors' samples. This chain uses TRBV5-6 with TRBJ2-3, with 7 bases matching TRBD2. In DNA, the CDR3 is TGTGCCAGCACCAAGCGGGGCGTCACAGATACGCAGTATTTT. This encodes CASTKRGVTDTQYF.